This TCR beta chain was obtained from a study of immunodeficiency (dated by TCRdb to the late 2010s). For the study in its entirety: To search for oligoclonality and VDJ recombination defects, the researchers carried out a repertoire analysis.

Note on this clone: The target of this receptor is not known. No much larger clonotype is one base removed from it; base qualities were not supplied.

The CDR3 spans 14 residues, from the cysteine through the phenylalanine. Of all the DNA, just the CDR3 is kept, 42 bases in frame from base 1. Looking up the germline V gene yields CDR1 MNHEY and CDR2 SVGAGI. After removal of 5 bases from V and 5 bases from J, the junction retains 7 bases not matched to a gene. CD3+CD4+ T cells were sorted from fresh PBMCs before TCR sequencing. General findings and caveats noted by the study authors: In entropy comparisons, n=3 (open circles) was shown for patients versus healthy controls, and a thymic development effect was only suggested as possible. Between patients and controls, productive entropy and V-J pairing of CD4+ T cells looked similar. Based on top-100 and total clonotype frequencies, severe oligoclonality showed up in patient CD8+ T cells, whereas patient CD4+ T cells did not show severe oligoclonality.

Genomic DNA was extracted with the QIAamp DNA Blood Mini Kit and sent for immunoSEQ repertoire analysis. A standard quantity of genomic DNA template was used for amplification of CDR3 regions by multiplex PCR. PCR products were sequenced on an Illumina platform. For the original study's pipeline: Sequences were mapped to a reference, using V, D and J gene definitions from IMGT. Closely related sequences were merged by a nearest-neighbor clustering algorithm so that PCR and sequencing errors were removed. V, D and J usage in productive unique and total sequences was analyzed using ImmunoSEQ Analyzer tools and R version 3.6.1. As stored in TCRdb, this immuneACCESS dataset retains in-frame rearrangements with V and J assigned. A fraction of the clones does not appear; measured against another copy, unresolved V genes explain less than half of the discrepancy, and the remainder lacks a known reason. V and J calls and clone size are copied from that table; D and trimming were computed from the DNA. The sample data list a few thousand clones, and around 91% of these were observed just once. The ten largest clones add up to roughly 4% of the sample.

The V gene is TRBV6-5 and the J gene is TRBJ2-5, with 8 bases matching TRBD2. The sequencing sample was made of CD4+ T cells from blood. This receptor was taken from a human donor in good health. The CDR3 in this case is CASSRGLERETQYF. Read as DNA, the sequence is TGTGCCAGCAGTCGGGGACTAGAGCGGGAGACCCAGTACTTC.